These 18 T cell receptor beta chains came from one sample sequenced in a study of molecular identifiers for immune sequencing clone quantification. TCRdb redid the calling of the PCR reads with MiXCR, one entry per CDR3 protein. The table includes under 600,000 distinct CDR3 sequences, 20% to 25% detected once. Sequenced sample: naive CD8+ T cells from blood, with Jurkat cell RNA spiked in. Subset of the sample: FACS-sorted CD8+CD4-CCR7+CD45RA+ naive T cells. These receptors all come from a human donor in good health. Some libraries in this study had Jurkat cell RNA spiked in.

This clonotype was detected only a few times. The chain uses TRBV20-1 and TRBJ2-7; D unresolved. Germline CDR1 DFQATT, CDR2 SNEGSKA (reference sequence). There are 14 residues in the CDR3. V dropped 1 base and J dropped 1 base, with 11 bases sitting between them. For the CDR3, the DNA is TGCAGTGCTAGAGGCGCAGTCCCTTCCTACGAGCAGTACTTC. Translated, it gives CSARGAVPSYEQYF.

This clonotype showed up many times. The rearrangement joins TRBV5-1 to TRBJ2-1; 8 nucleotides match TRBD1. J gave up 5 bases and V 6 bases, and 4 bases lay outside the gene matches. The CDR3 runs 13 residues. Germline V lookup: CDR1 SGHRS, CDR2 YFSETQ. CDR3 protein: CASTDRVNNEQFF. The CDR3 DNA follows: TGCGCCAGCACGGACAGGGTAAACAATGAGCAGTTCTTC.

About this clonotype: A junction boundary mismatches the germline segment, possibly from a read error. The V call is TRBV12-3 or TRBV12-4, the J call TRBJ2-4; 7 bases align to TRBD2. The CDR3 covers 15 residues. CDR3 DNA: TGTGCCAACAGTTCCTCTACTAGCGACGTTAACATTCAGTACTTC. Amino acids: CANSSSTSDVNIQYF.

Many counts were recorded for this clonotype. The chain joins TRBV19 to TRBJ2-7; 8 positions agree with TRBD2. The CDR3 spans 14 residues. The junction had 4 bases not matched to a gene; V was cut back by 6 bases and J by 0 bases. From germline, CDR1 is LNHDA and CDR2 SQIVND (reference sequence). CDR3 in DNA: TGTGCCAGTAGCCCGACTAGCGTCTCCTACGAGCAGTACTTC. Protein: CASSPTSVSYEQYF. The full variable domain, rest sourced from reference TRBV19 and TRBJ2-7, is DGGITQSPKYLFRKEGQNVTLSCEQNLNHDAMYWYRQDPGQGLRLIYYSQIVNDFQKGDIAEGYSVSREKKESFPLTVTSAQKNPTAFYLCASSPTSVSYEQYFGPGTRLTVT.

The chain joins TRBV9 to TRBJ1-1; D call uncertain. Trimming removed 3 bases at V and 4 bases at J, with 16 bases between. The CDR3 covers 15 residues. Per the germline V gene, CDR1 is SGDLS and CDR2 is YYNGEE. DNA for the CDR3: TGTGCCAGCAGCGGTAGGGTCCTTGAGGGCACTGAAGCTTTCTTT. Its translation is CASSGRVLEGTEAFF.

The table lists this clonotype with many counts. The V and J genes are TRBV20-1 and TRBJ2-7; TRBD1 aligns across 8 bases. Unmatched junction bases numbered 4, after V lost 0 bases and J lost 3 bases. Germline V CDR1 and CDR2: DFQATT, SNEGSKA (reference sequence). The CDR3 has 14 residues. The CDR3: CSARETGAIYEQYF. The DNA of the CDR3 is TGCAGTGCTAGAGAGACAGGGGCGATCTACGAGCAGTACTTC.

The chain links TRBV7-3 to TRBJ2-1; D could derive from TRBD1 or TRBD2 (6 bases each). The CDR3 sequence is 15 residues long. Trimming removed 5 bases from V and 2 bases from J, with 13 bases in between. Germline V gene data show CDR1 as SGHTA and CDR2 as FQGTGA. In nucleotides, the CDR3 is TGTGCCAGCAGCCCGAGGGGGGACCCCTACAATGAGCAGTTCTTC. Its protein product is CASSPRGDPYNEQFF.

This clonotype was counted between two and nine times. V and J are TRBV6-1 and TRBJ2-5; D possibly uses TRBD1 or TRBD2 (5 bases each). This CDR3 comprises 18 residues. V shed 11 bases and J shed 5 bases, with 33 bases lying between them. The germline V gene encodes CDR1 MNHNS and CDR2 SASEGT. CDR3 coding DNA: TGTGCCGTACGAACAAGCGACACCGGGACGAAAAGGAAGGAGACCCAGTACTTC. Translation: CAVRTSDTGTKRKETQYF.

The V gene is TRBV12-3 or TRBV12-4, the J gene TRBJ2-5; D call uncertain. V dropped 6 bases and J dropped 3 bases, with 11 bases sitting between them. The CDR3 covers 13 residues. CDR3 coding DNA: TGTGCCAGCAGGCCAGGACCTAAAGAGACCCAGTACTTC. As protein: CASRPGPKETQYF.

This clonotype was detected once. This may come from a read error, since a much larger clone is one base off. In nucleotides, the CDR3 is TGTGCCGGCAGCCAAGGACTGAAAGAGACCCAGTACTTC. Protein: CAGSQGLKETQYF. The rearrangement links TRBV7-9 to TRBJ2-5; a weak D match, TRBD2 (5 bases). Germline-derived CDR1 and CDR2 are SEHNR and FQNEAQ (reference sequence). The CDR3 consists of 13 residues.

In the case of this clonotype: A much larger clone differs from this one at a single base, so this may be a read error. CDR3 DNA sequence: TGTGCCAGTATGGACACCGGGGAGCTGTCTTTT. Translated: CASMDTGELSF. The chain carries TRBV27 and TRBJ2-2, with D perhaps assigned TRBD1 or TRBD2 (5 bases each). The CDR3 is 11 residues long. Germline V gene lookup returns CDR1 MNHEY and CDR2 SMNVEV (reference sequence).

This clonotype was seen more than once but under ten times. This chain links TRBV9 with TRBJ2-7; weak D call: TRBD2 (6 bases). This CDR3 is built from 16 residues. The germline gives CDR1 SGDLS, CDR2 YYNGEE. The V gene lost 0 bases and the J gene lost 0 bases, with 13 bases spanning the gap. The CDR3 region has the DNA TGTGCCAGCAGCGTAGGAGGTAGCGGCAGCTCCTACGAGCAGTACTTC. Its translation: CASSVGGSGSSYEQYF.

This clonotype appeared many times. The chain links TRBV19 to TRBJ1-5; TRBD1 is a possible D gene (5 bases). Trimming took 3 bases from V and 3 from J, leaving 9 bases between them. The CDR3 is 14 amino acids. Germline V gene lookup returns CDR1 LNHDA and CDR2 SQIVND (reference sequence). The CDR3 spells CASSIWGLNQPQHF. DNA of the CDR3: TGTGCCAGTAGTATTTGGGGCCTCAATCAGCCCCAGCATTTT.

Ten or more counts support this clonotype. The chain has TRBV4-3 and TRBJ1-6; no reliable D call. Trimming took off 0 bases at V and 7 bases at J, with 13 bases between the two ends. Germline lookup yields CDR1 LGHNA and CDR2 YSLEER. This CDR3 is 16 amino acids long. The CDR3 nucleotides are TGCGCCAGCAGCCAAGATCGGTACGGTGAAAATTCACCCCTCCACTTT. Translated: CASSQDRYGENSPLHF.

This clonotype was seen at least ten times. V is TRBV6-5 and J is TRBJ2-7, with D perhaps TRBD2 (5 bases). The V end lost 0 bases, the J end lost 6 bases, and 6 bases lay between the germline ends. The germline CDR1 and CDR2 sequences are MNHEY and SVGAGI. This CDR3 comprises 12 residues. The CDR3 spells CASSYSGSEQYF. The CDR3, as DNA: TGTGCCAGCAGTTACTCGGGGAGCGAGCAGTACTTC.

This clonotype was detected ten times or more. The chain recombines TRBV27 with TRBJ2-3; D gene ambiguous. The CDR3 extends over 16 amino acids. Germline CDR1 MNHEY, CDR2 SMNVEV (reference sequence). V was pared by 3 bases and J by 1 base, with 14 bases between. The CDR3 region has the DNA TGTGCCAGCAGTTTCCACCACACAACTCGCACAGATACGCAGTATTTT. Translating it yields CASSFHHTTRTDTQYF.

In its sample, this clonotype was seen a few times. This chain uses TRBV20-1 with TRBJ2-7, with D perhaps matching TRBD1 or TRBD2 (6 bases each). V was cut by 6 bases and J by 0 bases, with 9 bases left in between. Germline CDR1 reads DFQATT; CDR2 reads SNEGSKA (reference sequence). The CDR3 is 12 residues long. The CDR3 here is CSAEGGSYEQYF. The CDR3 region has the DNA TGCAGTGCGGAGGGGGGCTCCTACGAGCAGTACTTC.

In the case of this clonotype: With a much larger clone just one base away, this may be a read error. This rearrangement joins TRBV7-8 to TRBJ2-7; D remains unclear. Germline values: CDR1 SGHVS, CDR2 FQNEAQ. The CDR3 contains 16 residues. The DNA for the CDR3 is TGTGCCAGCAGCTTAGCGGGCAGGACCAGCTCCTACGAGCAGTGCTTC. This gives the protein CASSLAGRTSSYEQCF.